The 9 T cell receptor beta chains below all came from one sample that was sequenced in a study of radiotherapy plus CTLA-4 blockade in lung cancer. Profiled with immunoSEQ multiplex PCR; TCRdb holds only in-frame clones, not every one. This table has some 40,000 clones, 77% appearing once. The sample consisted of peripheral blood, taken from a patient treated with radiotherapy plus ipilimumab. The receptors derive from a human donor with non-small cell lung cancer whose response to radiotherapy plus ipilimumab could not be evaluated.

V and J are TRBV7-8 and TRBJ2-5; 10 nucleotides align to TRBD1. Per germline, CDR1 SGHVS and CDR2 FQNEAQ. V dropped 5 bases and J dropped 5; count of bases not matched to a gene: 11. The CDR3 runs to 16 residues. CDR3 DNA sequence: TGTGCCAGCAGCCCCCGGCGGGACAGGGGTTTGGAGACCCAGTACTTC. Translated, it gives CASSPRRDRGLETQYF.

This chain uses TRBV30 with TRBJ2-3, with TRBD2 matching over 7 bases. Germline assignment: CDR1 GTSNPN and CDR2 SVGIG (reference sequence). The CDR3 loop spans 13 amino acids. V shed 8 bases, J shed 3 bases, and the junction held 8 bases outside the gene matches. This chain's CDR3 is CAGQRDITDTQYF. The CDR3 nucleotides read TGTGCCGGCCAGCGGGATATAACAGATACGCAGTATTTT.

This clone was recorded a few times. The chain employs TRBV7-3 and TRBJ1-1, with a tentative D call TRBD1 (5 bases). Germline lookup yields CDR1 SGHTA and CDR2 FQGTGA. V was cut by 0 bases and J by 7 bases, with 9 bases left in between. CDR3 size: 13 residues. The CDR3 DNA sequence: TGTGCCAGCAGCTTAACGGGGCAGGATGAAGCTTTCTTT. Amino acids: CASSLTGQDEAFF. The variable domain in full, with the rest retrieved from reference TRBV7-3 and TRBJ1-1, is GAGVSQTPSNKVTEKGKYVELRCDPISGHTALYWYRQSLGQGPEFLIYFQGTGAADDSGLPNDRFFAVRPEGSVSTLKIQRTERGDSAVYLCASSLTGQDEAFFGQGTRLTVV.

The gene calls are TRBV29-1 and TRBJ2-1, with 13 positions matching TRBD2. The CDR3 contains 14 residues. The germline V gene encodes CDR1 SQVTM and CDR2 ANQGSEA. V lost 6 bases and J lost 6; bases outside the gene matches: 5. The DNA of the CDR3 is TGCAGCGTAACGGGACTAGCGGGATTCAATGAGCAGTTCTTC. This sequence encodes CSVTGLAGFNEQFF.

The chain carries TRBV5-6 and TRBJ1-2, with TRBD1 matching over 7 bases. J lost 9 bases, V lost 4 bases, and 9 bases had no gene match. This CDR3 region has 13 residues. Germline V gives CDR1 SGHDT, CDR2 YYEEEE. The CDR3 region has the DNA TGTGCCAGCAGCAAACAGGGGTTCATGAGCTACACCTTC. This gives the protein CASSKQGFMSYTF.

The chain recombines TRBV18 with TRBJ2-5; TRBD2 matches 7 bases. The end of the DNA is better explained by TRBJ2-7, so the J call may be wrong. The CDR3 runs to 16 residues. The germline CDR1 and CDR2 sequences are KGHSH and LQKENI. CDR3 amino acids: CASSPTIGGGSYEQYF. The CDR3 coding sequence is TGTGCCAGCTCACCGACGATAGGCGGGGGCTCCTACGAGCAGTACTTC.

The V gene is TRBV5-1, the J gene TRBJ2-1; TRBD2 matches at 7 bases. The CDR3 covers 13 residues. V trimming: 5 bases; J trimming: 6 bases; junction bases outside the gene matches: 5. Germline V CDR1 and CDR2: SGHRS, YFSETQ. The CDR3 here is CASRLAVTNEQFF. The DNA for the CDR3 is TGCGCCAGCAGGCTAGCGGTTACCAATGAGCAGTTCTTC.

This clone was observed a few times. The rearrangement links TRBV4-3 to TRBJ1-5; D remains ambiguous. Germline values: CDR1 LGHNA, CDR2 YSLEER. Trimming removed 5 bases at V and 0 bases at J, with 8 bases between. The CDR3 length is 14 residues. In DNA, the CDR3 is TGCGCCAGCAGCGCCAGGATTAGCAATCAGCCCCAGCATTTT. It encodes CASSARISNQPQHF.

The rearrangement links TRBV5-4 to TRBJ2-5; 10 bases align to TRBD2. Trimming cost V 2 bases and J 4 bases; bases outside gene matches: 11. The CDR3 is 17 amino acids. The germline V gene has CDR1 SGHNT and CDR2 YYREEE (reference sequence). The CDR3 sequence is CASSFGLADRRGETQYF. CDR3 DNA: TGTGCCAGCAGCTTCGGACTAGCGGACAGACGAGGAGAGACCCAGTACTTC.